One sample yielded the 16 T cell receptor beta chains listed below, sequenced in a study of control samples from healthy donors and cancer patients. The data were produced by immunoSEQ multiplex PCR, yet TCRdb's version contains in-frame clones alone and is incomplete. Of 110,000 to 150,000 clones listed, approximately 90% were seen once; the top ten hold 8.7%. The sample taken for sequencing was blood. Receptors were obtained from a woman in her twenties or thirties in good health.

The gene calls are TRBV30 and TRBJ1-6; TRBD1 matches 9 bases. V shed 5 bases, J shed 7 bases, and the junction held 6 bases outside the gene matches. This CDR3 is 14 amino acids long. Germline V gives CDR1 GTSNPN, CDR2 SVGIG (reference sequence). In DNA, the CDR3 is TGTGCCTGGGGACGGGGGACAGGGAATTCACCCCTCCACTTT. Translating gives CAWGRGTGNSPLHF.

This clone is a singleton in its sample. The J gene is TRBJ1-1, the V gene TRBV19; 9 bases line up with TRBD1. V dropped 3 bases and J dropped 8; count of bases not matched to a gene: 7. CDR1 and CDR2 from the germline V gene are LNHDA and SQIVND (reference sequence). This CDR3 is 14 amino acids long. This chain's CDR3 is CASSIHRGTGEAFF. Written as DNA, the CDR3 is TGTGCCAGTAGTATCCACCGCGGGACAGGGGAAGCTTTCTTT.

The chain uses TRBV7-9 and TRBJ1-4; D is ambiguous. The germline V gene encodes CDR1 SEHNR and CDR2 FQNEAQ (reference sequence). CDR3 size: 12 residues. V was cut by 5 bases and J by 12 bases, with 13 bases left in between. The CDR3 DNA reads TGTGCCAGCAGCCGCTCGACAAGTCAACTGTTTTTT. This translates into CASSRSTSQLFF.

The V and J genes are TRBV6-5 and TRBJ2-3; D unresolved. Germline loops: CDR1 MNHEY, CDR2 SVGAGI. Trimming took 6 bases from V and 2 from J, leaving 15 bases between them. The CDR3 contains 15 residues. CDR3 loop: CASRPRHRNTDTQYF. The CDR3 coding sequence is TGTGCCAGCAGGCCACGTCACAGAAACACAGATACGCAGTATTTT.

The chain links TRBV3-1 (or the pseudogene TRBV3-2) to TRBJ2-1; 11 bases are a match to TRBD1. This CDR3 is built from 18 residues. Germline V lookup: CDR1 LGHDT, CDR2 YNNKEL (reference sequence). After removal of 1 base from V and 1 base from J, the junction contained 6 bases not matched to a gene. Here the CDR3 reads CASSQGTGGVRSYNEQFF. The CDR3 nucleotides read TGTGCCAGCAGCCAAGGGACAGGGGGCGTGCGATCCTACAATGAGCAGTTCTTC.

This sequence joins TRBV24-1 and TRBJ2-7; perhaps TRBD2 as D (5 bases). Germline-derived CDR1 and CDR2 are KGHDR and SFDVKD. Deletions cut 5 bases from V and 3 bases from J, with 10 bases between. The CDR3 is made up of 13 amino acids. In DNA, the CDR3 is TGTGCCACCAGTGGAGGGAACCTCTACGAGCAGTACTTC. Translating it yields CATSGGNLYEQYF.

The V call is TRBV11-3, the J call TRBJ2-1; 13 bases align to TRBD2. The CDR3 length is 15 residues. The germline V gene has CDR1 SGHNT and CDR2 YENEEA. The V gene end was trimmed by 1 base and the J gene end by 8 bases; junction bases not matched to a gene: 2. CDR3 in DNA: TGTGCCAGCAGCTTAGGGACTAGCGGGAGCTATGAGCAGTTCTTC. Residues: CASSLGTSGSYEQFF.

The chain is built from TRBV6-6 and TRBJ1-2; 7 positions agree with TRBD1. This CDR3 contains 15 residues. V shed 6 bases, J shed 0 bases, and the junction held 7 bases outside the gene matches. Germline lookup yields CDR1 MNHNY and CDR2 SVGAGI (reference sequence). This CDR3 is CASREGQATNYGYTF. CDR3 DNA sequence: TGTGCCAGCAGAGAAGGACAGGCGACTAACTATGGCTACACCTTC.

The CDR3 reads CASSSRELEGKNEQFF. CDR3 bases: TGTGCCAGCAGTTCCAGGGAGCTAGAAGGGAAAAATGAGCAGTTCTTC. This chain uses TRBV27 with TRBJ2-1, with D perhaps matching TRBD1 or TRBD2 (5 bases each). CDR3 length: 16 amino acids. V was shortened by 4 bases and J by 7 bases, with 20 bases between the two germline ends. Germline V CDR1 and CDR2: MNHEY, SMNVEV (reference sequence).

V is TRBV28 and J is TRBJ1-2; weak D call: TRBD1 (5 bases). Germline loops: CDR1 MDHEN, CDR2 SYDVKM. V was pared by 9 bases and J by 8 bases, with 16 bases between. This CDR3 contains 12 residues. CDR3 nucleotide sequence: TGTGCCAGTGGGGGTGAAGGGAGGGGCTACACCTTC. Amino acid sequence: CASGGEGRGYTF.

The chain combines TRBV5-1 with TRBJ2-7; the D is unclear. The germline V gene encodes CDR1 SGHRS and CDR2 YFSETQ. V gave up 10 bases and J gave up 3 bases, with 5 bases separating them. The CDR3 has 9 residues. The CDR3 DNA reads TGCGCCGCCGTCTACGAGCAGTACTTC. It translates to CAAVYEQYF.

The chain carries TRBV6-5 and TRBJ1-5, with no clear D. The V gene lost 4 bases and the J gene lost 0 bases, with 10 bases spanning the gap. This CDR3 is built from 15 residues. Per germline, CDR1 MNHEY and CDR2 SVGAGI. The CDR3 here is CASSWGKNSNQPQHF. For the CDR3, the DNA is TGTGCCAGCAGTTGGGGAAAAAATAGCAATCAGCCCCAGCATTTT.

The V and J genes are TRBV9 and TRBJ2-1; 14 nucleotides align to TRBD2. The CDR3 contains 15 residues. J lost 8 bases, V lost 2 bases, and 3 bases had no gene match. Germline lookup yields CDR1 SGDLS and CDR2 YYNGEE. DNA for the CDR3: TGTGCCAGCAGCGTGGGACTAGCGGGAGCAGATGAGCAGTTCTTC. Translated: CASSVGLAGADEQFF. Drawing the rest from reference TRBV9 and TRBJ2-1, the complete variable domain is DSGVTQTPKHLITATGQRVTLRCSPRSGDLSVYWYQQSLDQGLQFLIQYYNGEERAKGNILERFSAQQFPDLHSELNLSSLELGDSALYFCASSVGLAGADEQFFGPGTRLTVL.

The J gene is TRBJ1-2, the V gene TRBV15; no reliable D call. Germline loops: CDR1 LNHNV, CDR2 YYDKDF (reference sequence). V shed 1 base and J shed 1 base, with 7 bases lying between them. This CDR3 is built from 14 residues. CDR3 DNA sequence: TGTGCCACCAGCAGAGCCTCGCTTAACTATGGCTACACCTTC. Amino acid sequence: CATSRASLNYGYTF.

V gene TRBV28 combines with J gene TRBJ1-1; D gene uncertain. This CDR3 comprises 14 residues. Trimming cost V 5 bases and J 8 bases, with 18 bases left between them. Germline lookup yields CDR1 MDHEN and CDR2 SYDVKM. CDR3 residues: CASSPPGYYLEAFF. CDR3 bases: TGTGCCAGCAGTCCACCGGGGTATTACCTCGAAGCTTTCTTT.

This clone was seen just once. The chain employs TRBV5-1 and TRBJ1-2; D gene uncertain. The germline V and J ends were trimmed by 0 bases and 8 bases, with 14 bases remaining between them. The CDR3 contains 14 residues. CDR1 SGHRS and CDR2 YFSETQ come from the germline V gene. Here the CDR3 reads CASSLDLFLGGYTF. The CDR3 bases are TGCGCCAGCAGCTTGGATCTGTTTTTGGGAGGCTACACCTTC.